This T cell receptor beta chain is from a study of siplizumab effects on memory and regulatory T cells. Profiling relied on immunoSEQ multiplex PCR, and the TCRdb table lists in-frame clones only, not all of them. The data show some 100,000 clones, more than 90% seen once. General study points: Most alloreactive clones went unmapped to unstimulated subsets; only a minor fraction mapped.

The V gene's germline CDR1 is LNHDA and CDR2 SQIVND (reference sequence). The CDR3 totals 15 residues. The ends lost 3 bases at V and 8 bases at J; junction bases unmatched: 7. This clone came up a few times. Its antigen remains unidentified. Sequenced input: CD4+ T cells sorted from blood. This chain links TRBV19 with TRBJ1-1; TRBD1 agrees at 12 bases. The TCR originated in a human donor in good health. Some clones in this sample may be carry-over from other donors' samples. DNA for the CDR3: TGTGCCAGTAGTATCCCTGGGACAGGGGGCGCGGAAGCTTTCTTT. This encodes CASSIPGTGGAEAFF. The whole variable domain, remainder taken from reference TRBV19 and TRBJ1-1, is DGGITQSPKYLFRKEGQNVTLSCEQNLNHDAMYWYRQDPGQGLRLIYYSQIVNDFQKGDIAEGYSVSREKKESFPLTVTSAQKNPTAFYLCASSIPGTGGAEAFFGQGTRLTVV.